Listed below are T cell receptor beta chains from one sample, sequenced in a study of shared clonotypes between healthy human individuals. Assay used: immunoSEQ multiplex PCR; TCRdb lists only in-frame clones, some missing. This sample has fewer than 500,000 clones, with about three quarters found just once. The sequencing sample was made of PBMCs. Receptors originate from a woman aged 40 to 49 in good health. Some clones in this sample may be carry-over from other donors' samples. CDR3s include the opening cysteine and the closing phenylalanine or tryptophan. Each record gives: V gene, D gene, J gene, clone size, CDR3 protein, CDR3 DNA. A D gene is named only where the DNA matches it firmly. For some rows the clone size is stated as once, few or many, or as a class when expanded; others skip it.

V: TRBV7-2
D: TRBD2
J: TRBJ2-1
size: -
CDR3: CASSSTSGNYNEQFF
DNA: TGTGCCAGCAGCTCCACTAGCGGGAATTACAATGAGCAGTTCTTC

V: TRBV2
D: -
J: TRBJ2-6
size: once
CDR3: CASNWASGANVLTF
DNA: TGTGCCAGCAATTGGGCCTCTGGGGCCAACGTCCTGACTTTC

V: TRBV19
D: -
J: TRBJ1-1
size: -
CDR3: CASAQGMNTEAFF
DNA: TGTGCCAGTGCCCAGGGGATGAACACTGAAGCTTTCTTT

V: TRBV5-8
D: TRBD2
J: TRBJ2-3
size: -
CDR3: CASSLDSGRDTQYF
DNA: TGTGCCAGCAGCTTGGATAGCGGGAGAGATACGCAGTATTTT

V: TRBV27
D: TRBD1
J: TRBJ2-5
size: -
CDR3: CASSPTRTGYWETQYF
DNA: TGTGCCAGCAGTCCGACCAGGACAGGGTACTGGGAGACCCAGTACTTC

V: TRBV30
D: -
J: TRBJ2-7
size: -
CDR3: CAWSLGGVSYEQYF
DNA: TGTGCCTGGAGTCTCGGCGGGGTCTCCTACGAGCAGTACTTC

V: TRBV5-1
D: -
J: TRBJ2-3
size: -
CDR3: CASREGTSTDTQYF
DNA: TGCGCCAGCAGGGAGGGGACTAGCACAGATACGCAGTATTTT

V: TRBV9
D: TRBD2
J: TRBJ2-1
size: few
CDR3: CASSKTSRNEQFF
DNA: TGTGCCAGCAGCAAGACTAGCCGCAATGAGCAGTTCTTC

V: TRBV6-1
D: TRBD2
J: TRBJ2-3
size: -
CDR3: CASRGLAGDTQYF
DNA: TGTGCCAGCAGAGGACTAGCGGGAGATACGCAGTATTTT

V: TRBV7-9
D: TRBD1
J: TRBJ2-7
size: -
CDR3: CASSPGQGILDEQYF
DNA: TGTGCCAGCAGCCCCGGACAGGGAATACTTGACGAGCAGTACTTC

V: TRBV7-2
D: -
J: TRBJ2-1
size: -
CDR3: CASSPTYLASQFF
DNA: TGTGCCAGCAGCCCCACCTATCTAGCGTCGCAGTTCTTC

V: TRBV7-2
D: TRBD2
J: TRBJ2-7
size: -
CDR3: CASSPGLAGLDYEQYF
DNA: TGTGCCAGCAGCCCTGGACTAGCGGGCCTGGACTACGAGCAGTACTTC

V: TRBV27
D: TRBD2
J: TRBJ2-1
size: -
CDR3: CASASGTSGRRVEQFF
DNA: TGTGCCAGCGCGTCCGGGACTAGCGGGAGGCGGGTAGAGCAGTTCTTC

V: TRBV7-2
D: -
J: TRBJ2-7
size: -
CDR3: CASSLDFLSYEQYF
DNA: TGTGCCAGCAGCTTAGACTTTCTCTCCTACGAGCAGTACTTC

V: TRBV5-1
D: -
J: TRBJ2-1
size: -
CDR3: CASSLTAATGLNEQFF
DNA: TGCGCCAGCAGCTTGACGGCCGCCACAGGGTTGAATGAGCAGTTCTTC

V: TRBV6-4
D: -
J: TRBJ1-2
size: -
CDR3: CAGSPGPSNYTF
DNA: TGTGCCGGAAGCCCGGGCCCCTCTAACTACACCTTC

V: TRBV6-4
D: -
J: TRBJ2-1
size: -
CDR3: CASSPTPLGEQFF
DNA: TGTGCCAGCAGCCCGACCCCTCTCGGTGAGCAGTTCTTC

V: TRBV29-1
D: TRBD2
J: TRBJ2-5
size: -
CDR3: CSVEDGRLAGVETQYF
DNA: TGCAGCGTTGAAGATGGGAGATTAGCGGGAGTAGAGACCCAGTACTTC

V: TRBV14
D: -
J: TRBJ2-1
size: few
CDR3: CASSPRAEYNEQFF
DNA: TGTGCCAGCAGCCCCCGGGCAGAATACAATGAGCAGTTCTTC

V: TRBV5-1
D: TRBD2
J: TRBJ2-1
size: once
CDR3: CASSDPGTKNEQFF
DNA: TGCGCCAGCAGCGACCCGGGGACTAAAAATGAGCAGTTCTTC

V: TRBV6-4
D: TRBD2
J: TRBJ2-5
size: few
CDR3: CASSDSRPAGGPPVKETQYF
DNA: TGTGCCAGCAGTGACTCGCGGCCGGCGGGAGGCCCCCCTGTAAAAGAGACCCAGTACTTC

V: TRBV4-3
D: -
J: TRBJ1-5
size: once
CDR3: CASSQDWGSDQPQHF
DNA: TGCGCCAGCAGCCAAGATTGGGGGTCGGATCAGCCCCAGCATTTT

V: TRBV18
D: -
J: TRBJ1-4
size: once
CDR3: CASSPTRGSSNEKLFF
DNA: TGTGCCAGCTCACCGACCCGGGGCAGTAGTAATGAAAAACTGTTTTTT

V: TRBV19
D: -
J: TRBJ1-4
size: many
CDR3: CASTSPREATNEKLFF
DNA: TGTGCCAGTACCTCACCCAGGGAGGCAACTAATGAAAAACTGTTTTTT

V: TRBV27
D: TRBD2
J: TRBJ2-3
size: many
CDR3: CASSLRLAGKTDTQYF
DNA: TGTGCCAGCAGTCTAAGACTAGCGGGGAAAACAGATACGCAGTATTTT

V: TRBV30
D: -
J: TRBJ2-1
size: few
CDR3: CAWSMGDWGNEQFF
DNA: TGTGCCTGGAGTATGGGGGATTGGGGCAATGAGCAGTTCTTC

V: TRBV19
D: -
J: TRBJ1-5
size: -
CDR3: CASSMYEGLGNQPQHF
DNA: TGTGCCAGTAGTATGTACGAAGGGTTAGGCAATCAGCCCCAGCATTTT

V: TRBV5-4
D: TRBD2
J: TRBJ2-7
size: -
CDR3: CASSLAASGSYEQYF
DNA: TGTGCCAGCAGCTTGGCCGCTAGCGGCTCCTACGAGCAGTACTTC

V: TRBV29-1
D: -
J: TRBJ2-1
size: -
CDR3: CSVEQLGSQPSNEQFF
DNA: TGCAGCGTTGAGCAGCTAGGGTCACAGCCATCCAATGAGCAGTTCTTC

V: TRBV5-1
D: TRBD1
J: TRBJ1-4
size: -
CDR3: CASSPRQGAVGKLFF
DNA: TGCGCCAGCAGCCCACGACAGGGGGCGGTGGGAAAACTGTTTTTT

V: TRBV2
D: TRBD1
J: TRBJ1-1
size: -
CDR3: CASRLGTVNTEAFF
DNA: TGTGCCAGCAGGCTTGGGACAGTGAACACTGAAGCTTTCTTT

V: TRBV2
D: TRBD1
J: TRBJ1-1
size: -
CDR3: CASSDFIFGTGDTEAFF
DNA: TGTGCCAGCAGTGACTTTATATTCGGGACAGGGGACACTGAAGCTTTCTTT

V: TRBV25-1
D: -
J: TRBJ1-5
size: -
CDR3: CASSDKNRKTLNQPQHF
DNA: TGTGCCAGCAGTGATAAAAACAGAAAAACCCTAAATCAGCCCCAGCATTTT

V: TRBV7-2
D: -
J: TRBJ2-1
size: once
CDR3: CASSFQRLRGNEQFF
DNA: TGTGCCAGCAGCTTCCAAAGACTGCGAGGAAATGAGCAGTTCTTC

V: TRBV10-3
D: -
J: TRBJ2-1
size: -
CDR3: CAISEAMSGAYNEQFF
DNA: TGTGCCATCAGTGAGGCGATGAGCGGAGCATACAATGAGCAGTTCTTC

V: TRBV5-1
D: -
J: TRBJ2-5
size: -
CDR3: CASSFYNQETQYF
DNA: TGCGCCAGCAGCTTCTACAACCAAGAGACCCAGTACTTC

V: TRBV5-1
D: TRBD1
J: TRBJ2-3
size: -
CDR3: CASSIGTVTDTQYF
DNA: TGCGCCAGCAGCATCGGGACAGTCACAGATACGCAGTATTTT

V: TRBV4-1
D: TRBD2
J: TRBJ2-1
size: -
CDR3: CASSQNWLAGVHEQFF
DNA: TGCGCCAGCAGCCAGAATTGGCTAGCGGGAGTACATGAGCAGTTCTTC

V: TRBV18
D: TRBD2
J: TRBJ2-5
size: -
CDR3: CASSPPSGREETQYF
DNA: TGTGCCAGCTCACCTCCTAGCGGGAGGGAAGAGACCCAGTACTTC

V: TRBV18
D: TRBD2
J: TRBJ2-1
size: -
CDR3: CASSPPTGTTRMNEQFF
DNA: TGTGCCAGCTCACCACCTACCGGGACTACCCGGATGAATGAGCAGTTCTTC

V: TRBV18
D: TRBD1
J: TRBJ1-5
size: few
CDR3: CASSPLPGQGTQHF
DNA: TGTGCCAGCTCACCACTCCCGGGACAGGGAACCCAGCATTTT

V: TRBV5-6
D: -
J: TRBJ1-2
size: few
CDR3: CASSFGFGYTF
DNA: TGTGCCAGCAGCTTCGGGTTTGGCTACACCTTC

V: TRBV18
D: -
J: TRBJ1-1
size: -
CDR3: CASSPPAGGDTEAFF
DNA: TGTGCCAGCTCACCACCGGCGGGTGGGGACACTGAAGCTTTCTTT

V: TRBV15
D: TRBD2
J: TRBJ2-5
size: -
CDR3: CATSSHGGRQFQETQYF
DNA: TGTGCCACCAGCAGTCACGGGGGGAGGCAATTCCAAGAGACCCAGTACTTC

V: TRBV11-2
D: -
J: TRBJ1-5
size: -
CDR3: CASCLGGDQPQHF
DNA: TGTGCCAGCTGCCTGGGGGGGGATCAGCCCCAGCATTTT

V: TRBV7-9
D: -
J: TRBJ1-5
size: few
CDR3: CASSRGPPVNNQPQHF
DNA: TGTGCCAGCAGCAGGGGACCCCCTGTTAACAATCAGCCCCAGCATTTT

V: TRBV11-2
D: -
J: TRBJ2-7
size: -
CDR3: CASSLRAGTPEQYF
DNA: TGTGCCAGCAGCTTAAGGGCGGGAACTCCCGAGCAGTACTTC

V: TRBV28
D: TRBD2
J: TRBJ2-7
size: -
CDR3: CASSLIAGAPYEQYF
DNA: TGTGCCAGCAGTTTAATCGCGGGAGCCCCCTACGAGCAGTACTTC